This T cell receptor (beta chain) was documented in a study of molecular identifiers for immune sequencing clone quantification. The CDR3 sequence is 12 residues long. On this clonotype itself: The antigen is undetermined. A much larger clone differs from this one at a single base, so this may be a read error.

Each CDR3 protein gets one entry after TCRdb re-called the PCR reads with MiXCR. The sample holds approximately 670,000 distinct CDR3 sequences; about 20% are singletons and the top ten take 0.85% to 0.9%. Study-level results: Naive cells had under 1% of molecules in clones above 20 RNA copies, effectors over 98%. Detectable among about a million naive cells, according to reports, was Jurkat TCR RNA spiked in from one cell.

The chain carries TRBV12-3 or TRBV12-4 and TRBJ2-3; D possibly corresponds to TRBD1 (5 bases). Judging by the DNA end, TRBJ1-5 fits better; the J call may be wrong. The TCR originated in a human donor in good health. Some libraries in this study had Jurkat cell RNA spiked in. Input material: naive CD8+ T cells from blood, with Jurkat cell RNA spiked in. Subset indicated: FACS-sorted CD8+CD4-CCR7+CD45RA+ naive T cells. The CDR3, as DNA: TGTGCCAGCAGTCCCGGGACTAGCAGGCAGCATTTT. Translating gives CASSPGTSRQHF.